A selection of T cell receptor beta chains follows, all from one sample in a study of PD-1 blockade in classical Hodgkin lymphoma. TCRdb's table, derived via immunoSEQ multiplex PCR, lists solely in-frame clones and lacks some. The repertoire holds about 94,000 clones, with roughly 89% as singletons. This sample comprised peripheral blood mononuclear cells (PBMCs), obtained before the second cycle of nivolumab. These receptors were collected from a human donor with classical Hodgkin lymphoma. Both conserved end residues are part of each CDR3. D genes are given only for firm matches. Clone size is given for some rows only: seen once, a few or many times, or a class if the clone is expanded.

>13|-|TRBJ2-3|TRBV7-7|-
CASSLEGSGTQYF
TGTGCCAGCAGCTTAGAGGGTAGCGGAACGCAGTATTTT
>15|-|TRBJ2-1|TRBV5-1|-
CASSLEFGKDNEQFF
TGCGCCAGCAGCTTGGAGTTCGGGAAGGACAATGAGCAGTTCTTC
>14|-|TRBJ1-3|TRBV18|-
CASSPGTPGNTIYF
TGTGCCAGCTCACCCGGGACACCTGGAAACACCATATATTTT
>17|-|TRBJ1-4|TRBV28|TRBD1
CASNRGGASLANEKLFF
TGTGCCAGCAACCGAGGGGGCGCGTCTTTGGCTAATGAAAAACTGTTTTTT
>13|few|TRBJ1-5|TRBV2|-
CASRVQLNQPQHF
TGTGCCAGCCGAGTACAGCTTAATCAGCCCCAGCATTTT
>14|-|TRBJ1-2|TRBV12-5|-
CASGLVPGGNGYTF
TGTGCTAGTGGTTTGGTACCGGGGGGAAATGGCTACACCTTC
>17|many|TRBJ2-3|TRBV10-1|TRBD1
CASSEPGTGSSTDTQYF
TGCGCCAGCAGTGAACCCGGGACAGGCTCTAGCACAGATACGCAGTATTTT
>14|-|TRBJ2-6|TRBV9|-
CASSASPGANVLTF
TGTGCCAGCAGCGCCTCCCCTGGGGCCAACGTCCTGACTTTC
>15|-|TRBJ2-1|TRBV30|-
CAWSSGTPGRNEQFF
TGTGCCTGGAGTAGTGGGACACCCGGGAGGAATGAGCAGTTCTTC
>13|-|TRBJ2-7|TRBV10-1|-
CASSEMVGYEQYF
TGCGCCAGCAGTGAAATGGTCGGGTACGAGCAGTACTTC
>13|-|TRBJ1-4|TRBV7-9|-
CASSLSGLEKLFF
TGTGCCAGCAGCTTATCAGGGCTTGAAAAACTGTTTTTT
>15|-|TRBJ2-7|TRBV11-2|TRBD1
CASSSPGTGVYEQYF
TGTGCCAGCAGCTCGCCCGGGACAGGGGTCTACGAGCAGTACTTC
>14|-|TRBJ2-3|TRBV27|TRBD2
CASSPGTSGHTQYF
TGTGCCAGCAGTCCCGGGACTAGCGGACATACGCAGTATTTT
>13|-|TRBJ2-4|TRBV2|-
CASSEHRENIQYF
TGTGCCAGCAGTGAACACAGGGAAAACATTCAGTACTTC
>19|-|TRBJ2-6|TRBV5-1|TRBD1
CASSLLTGTGSSGANVLTF
TGCGCCAGCAGCCTACTAACCGGGACAGGGTCGTCCGGGGCCAACGTCCTGACTTTC
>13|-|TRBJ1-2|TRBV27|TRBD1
CASSYTGGWGYTF
TGTGCCAGCAGCTATACAGGGGGCTGGGGCTACACCTTC
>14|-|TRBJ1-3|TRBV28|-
CASSLRQRYDTIYF
TGTGCCAGCAGCCTCAGACAGCGGTACGACACCATATATTTT
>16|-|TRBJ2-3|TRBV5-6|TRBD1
CASSLPGQGASDTQYF
TGTGCCAGCAGCTTACCGGGACAGGGGGCATCAGATACGCAGTATTTT
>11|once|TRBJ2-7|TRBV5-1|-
CASSLEYEQYF
TGCGCCAGCAGCTTGGAATACGAGCAGTACTTC
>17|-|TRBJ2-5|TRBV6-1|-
CASSETWGGPWEETQYF
TGTGCCAGCAGTGAAACTTGGGGGGGCCCCTGGGAAGAGACCCAGTACTTC
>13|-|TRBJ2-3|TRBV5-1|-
CASSASSTDTQYF
TGCGCCAGCAGCGCCTCTAGCACAGATACGCAGTATTTT
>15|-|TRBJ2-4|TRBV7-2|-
CASGPGPQGRDIQYF
TGTGCCAGCGGACCGGGACCTCAGGGGCGGGACATTCAGTACTTC
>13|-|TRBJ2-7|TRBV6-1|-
CASSEYGSLEQYF
TGTGCCAGCAGTGAATACGGGAGCCTCGAGCAGTACTTC
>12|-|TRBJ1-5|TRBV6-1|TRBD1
CATESGGQPQHF
TGTGCCACCGAGTCAGGGGGGCAGCCCCAGCATTTT
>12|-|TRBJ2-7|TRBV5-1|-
CASSPTSNEQYF
TGCGCCAGCAGCCCGACTTCAAACGAGCAGTACTTC
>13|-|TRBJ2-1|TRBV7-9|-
CASSLVPSFEQFF
TGTGCCAGCAGCTTAGTGCCTAGCTTTGAGCAGTTCTTC
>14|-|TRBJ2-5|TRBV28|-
CASSYPSQQETQYF
TGTGCCAGCAGTTATCCTAGCCAACAAGAGACCCAGTACTTC
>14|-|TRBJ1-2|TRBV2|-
CASSHRTRVDGYTF
TGTGCCAGCAGCCACAGGACTCGGGTGGATGGCTACACCTTC
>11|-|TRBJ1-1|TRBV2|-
CASNRNTEAFF
TGTGCCAGCAACCGGAACACTGAAGCTTTCTTT